This entry lists 22 T cell receptor beta chains sequenced from one sample in a study of blood T cell repertoires in COVID-19. The protocol was immunoSEQ multiplex PCR, while the TCRdb copy is restricted to in-frame clones and leaves out a portion. The data contain about 200,000 clones, about nine tenths of them seen just once; the ten biggest clones take up 0.7% to 0.95%. Sequencing was done on a sample of peripheral blood. These receptors were collected from a woman in her 70s with acute or convalescent COVID-19.

The chain couples TRBV15 to TRBJ1-4; TRBD1 aligns across 9 bases. V was clipped by 0 bases and J by 3 bases; unmatched bases: 8. Germline V gene sequence: CDR1 LNHNV, CDR2 YYDKDF (reference sequence). The CDR3 sequence is 18 residues long. The CDR3 nucleotides are TGTGCCACCAGCAGAGATCTGGGACAGGGTCGTCCTAATGAAAAACTGTTTTTT. Translating it yields CATSRDLGQGRPNEKLFF.

This chain connects TRBV10-1 to TRBJ2-1, with a tentative D call TRBD2 (5 bases). Per germline, CDR1 WNHNN and CDR2 SYGVQD (reference sequence). The ends were cut back, 3 bases at V and 0 bases at J, with 12 bases in the middle. This CDR3 spans 16 amino acids. The CDR3 protein is CASSERGFSSYNEQFF. CDR3 sequence (DNA): TGCGCCAGCAGTGAACGGGGTTTTAGCTCCTACAATGAGCAGTTCTTC.

The V and J genes are TRBV20-1 and TRBJ2-1; D is unresolved. V was clipped by 5 bases and J by 9 bases, with 8 bases between them. From germline, CDR1 is DFQATT and CDR2 SNEGSKA (reference sequence). The CDR3 consists of 10 residues. As DNA, the CDR3 is TGCAGTGCTTACCAACTTGAGCAGTTCTTC. This translates into CSAYQLEQFF.

V is TRBV18 and J is TRBJ1-2, with 12 nucleotides matching TRBD1. This CDR3 spans 15 amino acids. The germline CDR1 and CDR2 sequences are KGHSH and LQKENI. Unmatched junction bases numbered 3, after V lost 3 bases and J lost 4 bases. DNA for the CDR3: TGTGCCAGCTCACCGGGACAGGGGGCGAGCTATGGCTACACCTTC. Its protein product is CASSPGQGASYGYTF. Full variable domain (outside the CDR3, taken from reference TRBV18 and TRBJ1-2): NAGVMQNPRHLVRRRGQEARLRCSPMKGHSHVYWYRQLPEEGLKFMVYLQKENIIDESGMPKERFSAEFPKEGPSILRIQQVVRGDSAAYFCASSPGQGASYGYTFGSGTRLTVV.

V usage is TRBV21-1 and J usage is TRBJ1-1; TRBD1 is taken as the D call from the table, unchecked against the DNA. TRBV21-1 represents a pseudogene. This CDR3 is built from 13 residues. Written as DNA, the CDR3 is TGTGCCAGCAGCAAACAAATGAACACTGAAGCTTTCTTT. Its protein is CASSKQMNTEAFF.

This chain joins TRBV29-1 and TRBJ1-3; the D is unclear. Trimming cost V 6 bases and J 4 bases, with 7 bases left between them. Germline CDR1 SQVTM, CDR2 ANQGSEA. The CDR3 is 11 amino acids. DNA for the CDR3: TGCAGCGTCCTACAGGGAAACACCATATATTTT. This translates into CSVLQGNTIYF.

The chain links TRBV4-1 to TRBJ1-5; 12 positions agree with TRBD1. J gave up 2 bases and V 4 bases, and 9 bases lay outside the gene matches. Germline V gene data show CDR1 as MGHRA and CDR2 as YSYEKL. This CDR3 is built from 18 residues. CDR3 region: CASSPPGQGASGNQPQHF. CDR3 DNA: TGCGCCAGCAGCCCCCCGGGACAGGGGGCGAGCGGCAATCAGCCCCAGCATTTT.

The chain has TRBV12-5 and TRBJ1-2, with 8 bases matching TRBD1. The CDR3 contains 11 residues. The germline CDR1 and CDR2 sequences are LGHNT and FRNRAP. Losses at the gene ends were 5 bases for V and 8 bases for J; bases not matched to a gene: 1. As DNA, the CDR3 is TGTGCTAGTGGTCAGGGGGCAGGCTACACCTTC. It is translated as CASGQGAGYTF.

This clone was seen a handful of times. The J gene is TRBJ2-1, the V gene TRBV7-2; 10 bases map to TRBD2. Germline lookup yields CDR1 SGHTA and CDR2 FQGNSA. Trimming cost V 5 bases and J 7 bases; bases outside gene matches: 5. The CDR3 is 14 amino acids. CDR3 protein: CASSAGLAWNEQFF. The CDR3 DNA is TGTGCCAGCAGCGCGGGACTAGCGTGGAATGAGCAGTTCTTC.

This clone was recorded a few times. V usage is TRBV6-5 and J usage is TRBJ1-1; the D is unclear. The CDR3 contains 14 residues. The V and J ends lost 2 bases and 5 bases respectively, with 12 bases between them. From germline, CDR1 is MNHEY and CDR2 SVGAGI. The CDR3 nucleotides read TGTGCCAGCAGTTACGTCGACCTGAGGACTGAAGCTTTCTTT. Residues: CASSYVDLRTEAFF.

This clone was recorded only once. The chain couples TRBV10-2 to TRBJ1-2; D remains unclear. Germline V lookup: CDR1 WSHSY, CDR2 SAAADI. V dropped 6 bases and J dropped 1 base, with 6 bases sitting between them. This CDR3 contains 12 residues. In nucleotides, the CDR3 is TGCGCCAGCAGGGGCCGTAACTATGGCTACACCTTC. Translating gives CASRGRNYGYTF.

This chain joins TRBV5-8 and TRBJ1-4; D is possibly TRBD1 (5 bases). Germline assignment: CDR1 SGHTS and CDR2 YDEGEE. V was shortened by 4 bases and J by 8 bases, with 18 bases between the two germline ends. The CDR3 length is 15 residues. In nucleotides, the CDR3 is TGTGCCAGCAGCAGCTGGGGGGGAGAGGGCGAAAAACTGTTTTTT. It yields the protein CASSSWGGEGEKLFF.

This chain uses TRBV18 with TRBJ1-5; D is possibly TRBD1 (5 bases). Looked up from germline, CDR1 is KGHSH and CDR2 is LQKENI. The CDR3 is made up of 13 amino acids. Trimming took 3 bases from V and 6 from J, leaving 9 bases between them. In DNA, the CDR3 is TGTGCCAGCTCACCGGGGCTCGCTCAGCCCCAGCATTTT. It yields the protein CASSPGLAQPQHF.

The chain employs TRBV9 and TRBJ1-2, with 8 bases that match TRBD1. V lost 4 bases to trimming and J lost 4 bases; unmatched junction nucleotides: 9. The CDR3 contains 15 residues. Germline V gives CDR1 SGDLS, CDR2 YYNGEE. CDR3 sequence (DNA): TGTGCCAGCAGCCCGCAGTCAGGGGGCTCCTATGGCTACACCTTC. Translating it yields CASSPQSGGSYGYTF.

The chain recombines TRBV5-1 with TRBJ2-6, with TRBD1 matching over 9 bases. V trimming: 3 bases; J trimming: 0 bases; junction bases outside the gene matches: 7. The germline gives CDR1 SGHRS, CDR2 YFSETQ. CDR3 length: 18 amino acids. The CDR3 DNA reads TGCGCCAGCAGCTGGGCGACAGGGGGGAGCTCTGGGGCCAACGTCCTGACTTTC. Protein product: CASSWATGGSSGANVLTF.

This clone occurred once. J is TRBJ2-1 and V is TRBV7-8; TRBD2 aligns across 10 bases. From germline, CDR1 is SGHVS and CDR2 FQNEAQ. The CDR3 extends over 16 amino acids. J was trimmed by 6 bases and V by 2 bases; bases with no gene match: 7. CDR3 in amino acids: CASSLISSGSGNEQFF. The CDR3 bases are TGTGCCAGCAGCTTAATCTCTAGCGGGAGTGGCAATGAGCAGTTCTTC.

The V and J genes are TRBV18 and TRBJ2-1; D unresolved. The CDR3 is made up of 14 amino acids. The V gene lost 1 base and the J gene lost 4 bases, with 8 bases spanning the gap. Germline lookup yields CDR1 KGHSH and CDR2 LQKENI. CDR3 DNA: TGTGCCAGCTCACCACTATCCGGGTACAATGAGCAGTTCTTC. Amino acid sequence: CASSPLSGYNEQFF.

The chain couples TRBV25-1 to TRBJ1-3; the D is unclear. Germline CDR1 and CDR2: MGHDK and SYGVNS. This CDR3 comprises 13 residues. V gave up 4 bases and J gave up 3 bases, with 7 bases separating them. In DNA, the CDR3 is TGTGCCAGCAGTGGCAGGCTTGGAAACACCATATATTTT. Translation gives CASSGRLGNTIYF.

The V call is TRBV13, the J call TRBJ1-2, with D tentatively TRBD1 (5 bases). The germline V gene has CDR1 PRHDT and CDR2 FYEKMQ (reference sequence). The CDR3 runs to 16 residues. The V and J ends lost 2 bases and 8 bases respectively, with 21 bases between them. The CDR3 DNA reads TGTGCCAGCAGCTTAAGAACGACAGTGGGGATTGGGGGCTACACCTTC. Its protein product is CASSLRTTVGIGGYTF.

This rearrangement joins TRBV23-1 to TRBJ1-6; perhaps TRBD1 as D (5 bases). TRBV23-1 is designated an ORF whose function remains uncertain. This CDR3 comprises 14 residues. Trimming stripped 4 bases from V and 10 bases from J, with 14 bases between. The chain's CDR3 is CASSPGRGESPLHF. The CDR3 DNA follows: TGCGCCAGCAGTCCAGGCCGGGGGGAATCACCCCTCCACTTT.

The J gene is TRBJ2-7, the V gene TRBV5-1; the D is unclear. The V gene lost 4 bases and the J gene lost 1 base, with 12 bases spanning the gap. Germline lookup yields CDR1 SGHRS and CDR2 YFSETQ. This CDR3 contains 14 residues. The CDR3 loop reads CASSPILKSYEQYF. The CDR3 bases are TGCGCCAGCAGCCCCATACTGAAATCCTACGAGCAGTACTTC. The full variable domain, completed using reference TRBV5-1 and TRBJ2-7, is KAGVTQTPRYLIKTRGQQVTLSCSPISGHRSVSWYQQTPGQGLQFLFEYFSETQRNKGNFPGRFSGRQFSNSRSEMNVSTLELGDSALYLCASSPILKSYEQYFGPGTRLTVT.

The V and J genes are TRBV19 and TRBJ2-3; 9 bases are a match to TRBD1. The junction had 11 bases not matched to a gene; V was cut back by 11 bases and J by 11 bases. The length of the CDR3 is 12 residues. Germline lookup yields CDR1 LNHDA and CDR2 SQIVND (reference sequence). The CDR3 DNA reads TGTGCCGTAAGACAGGGGGAGGGTGGGCAGTATTTT. Translated: CAVRQGEGGQYF.